The sequence of this T cell receptor (beta chain) was determined in a study of blood T cell repertoires in COVID-19. The overall study: Samples representing acute and convalescent COVID-19 were sourced from the United States, Italy and Spain.

The CDR3 totals 16 residues. Germline CDR1 LGHNA, CDR2 YSLEER. Trimming took off 1 base at V and 8 bases at J, with 20 bases between the two ends. Clones were read by immunoSEQ multiplex PCR, and TCRdb kept only the in-frame ones, dropping some. The data contain more than 300,000 clones, roughly 90% of them singletons. Sequenced: PBMCs or T cells enriched from blood (not recorded which). V and J are TRBV4-3 and TRBJ1-2, with D possibly being TRBD1 (6 bases). The TCR comes from a woman aged 25-40 years who had been exposed to COVID-19. The CDR3 loop is CASSQARVQGLYGYTF. As DNA, the CDR3 is TGCGCCAGCAGCCAAGCAAGGGTACAGGGTCTCTACGGCTACACCTTC.